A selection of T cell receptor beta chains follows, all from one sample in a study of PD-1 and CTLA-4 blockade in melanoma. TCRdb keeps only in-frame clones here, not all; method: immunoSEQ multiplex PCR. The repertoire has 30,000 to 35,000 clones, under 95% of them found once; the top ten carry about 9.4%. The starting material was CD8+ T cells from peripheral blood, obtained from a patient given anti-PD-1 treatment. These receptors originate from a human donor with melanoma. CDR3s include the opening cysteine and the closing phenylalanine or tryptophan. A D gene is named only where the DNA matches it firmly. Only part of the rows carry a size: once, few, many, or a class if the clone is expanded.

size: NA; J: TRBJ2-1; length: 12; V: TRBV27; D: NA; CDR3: CASTGIPGEQFF
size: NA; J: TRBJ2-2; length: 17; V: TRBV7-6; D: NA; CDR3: CASSLNAAGLNTGELFF
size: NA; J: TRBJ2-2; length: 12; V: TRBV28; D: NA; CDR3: CASSLGVGELFF
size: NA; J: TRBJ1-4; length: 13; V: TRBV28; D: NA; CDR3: CASSLGANEKLFF
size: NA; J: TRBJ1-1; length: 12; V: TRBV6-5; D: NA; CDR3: CASSYLGAEAFF
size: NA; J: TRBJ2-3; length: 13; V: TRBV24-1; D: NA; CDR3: CATSDQLGGTQYF
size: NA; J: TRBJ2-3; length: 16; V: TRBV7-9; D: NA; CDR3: CASSLASGETTDTQYF
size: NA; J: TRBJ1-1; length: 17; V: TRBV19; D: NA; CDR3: CASSSLPPGQGNTEAFF
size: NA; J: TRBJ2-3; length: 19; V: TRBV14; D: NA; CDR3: CASSQVFAADSYCTDTQYF
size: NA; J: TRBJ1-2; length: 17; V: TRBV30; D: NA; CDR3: CAWSLPWRNEGNYGYTF
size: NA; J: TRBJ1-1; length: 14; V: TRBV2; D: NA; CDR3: CASNQWGGNTEAFF
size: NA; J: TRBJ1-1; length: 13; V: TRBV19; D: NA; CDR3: CASMGPPNTEAFF
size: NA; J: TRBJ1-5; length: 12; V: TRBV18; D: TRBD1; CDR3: CASGQGNQPQHF
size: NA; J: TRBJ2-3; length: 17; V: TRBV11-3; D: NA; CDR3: CASSPGERSGLWDTQYF
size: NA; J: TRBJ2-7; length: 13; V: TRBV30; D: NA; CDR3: CAWSVGIGNEQYF
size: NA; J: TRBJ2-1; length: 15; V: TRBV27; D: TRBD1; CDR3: CASRWTGWNYNEQFF
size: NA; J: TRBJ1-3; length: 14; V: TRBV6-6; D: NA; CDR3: CASSQREQGNTIYF
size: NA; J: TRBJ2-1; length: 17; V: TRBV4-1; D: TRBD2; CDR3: CASSQDFRLAGKDEQFF
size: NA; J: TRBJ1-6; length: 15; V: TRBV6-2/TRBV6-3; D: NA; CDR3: CASSYWGDIQSPLHF
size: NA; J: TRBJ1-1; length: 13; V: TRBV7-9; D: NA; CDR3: CASSWGKNTEAFF
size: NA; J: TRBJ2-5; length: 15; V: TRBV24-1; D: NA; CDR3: CATSRKTQNQETQYF
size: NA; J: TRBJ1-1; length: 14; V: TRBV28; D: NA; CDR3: CASSFGGSNTEAFF
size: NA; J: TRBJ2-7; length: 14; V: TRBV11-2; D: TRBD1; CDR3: CASSSGQEPYEQYF
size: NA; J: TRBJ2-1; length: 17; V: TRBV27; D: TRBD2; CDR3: CASSLVLAGAGSHEQFF
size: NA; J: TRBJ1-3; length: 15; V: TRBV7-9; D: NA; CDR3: CASSLGTVSGNTIYF
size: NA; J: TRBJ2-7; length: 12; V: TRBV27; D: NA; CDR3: CASSFRGNEQYF
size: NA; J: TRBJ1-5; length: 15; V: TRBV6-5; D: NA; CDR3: CASSSTGYSNQPQHF
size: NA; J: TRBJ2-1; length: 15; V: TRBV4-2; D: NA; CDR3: CASSQGDIAYNEQFF
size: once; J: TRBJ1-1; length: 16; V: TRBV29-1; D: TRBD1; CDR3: CSAEPALQGEDTEAFF
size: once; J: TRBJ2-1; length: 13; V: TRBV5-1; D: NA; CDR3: CASSFGGSDEQFF
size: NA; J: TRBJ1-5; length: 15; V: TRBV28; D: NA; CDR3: CASSFSRVNNQPQHF
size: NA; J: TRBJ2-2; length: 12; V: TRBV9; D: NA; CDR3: CASSAQAGELFF
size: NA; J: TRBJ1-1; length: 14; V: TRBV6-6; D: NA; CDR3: CASSYSGGGTEAFF
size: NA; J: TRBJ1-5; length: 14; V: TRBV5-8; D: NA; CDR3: CASSPGQWNQPQHF
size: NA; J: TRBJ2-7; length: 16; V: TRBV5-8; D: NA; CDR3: CASSLNVGGGSYEQYF
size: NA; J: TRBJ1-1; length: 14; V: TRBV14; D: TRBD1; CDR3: CASSQWTGNDEAFF
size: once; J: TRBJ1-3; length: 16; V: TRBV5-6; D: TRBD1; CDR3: CASSLTQGESGNTIYF
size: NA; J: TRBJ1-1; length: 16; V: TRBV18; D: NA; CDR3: CASLSRDGTVNTEAFF
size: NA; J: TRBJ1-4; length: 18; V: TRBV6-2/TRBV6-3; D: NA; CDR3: CASSSSRQSRATNEKLFF
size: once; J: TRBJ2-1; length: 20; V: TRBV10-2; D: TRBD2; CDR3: CASSESSGRANVGRGSEQFF
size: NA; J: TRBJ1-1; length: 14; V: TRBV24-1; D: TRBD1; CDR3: CATSAAGGITEAFF